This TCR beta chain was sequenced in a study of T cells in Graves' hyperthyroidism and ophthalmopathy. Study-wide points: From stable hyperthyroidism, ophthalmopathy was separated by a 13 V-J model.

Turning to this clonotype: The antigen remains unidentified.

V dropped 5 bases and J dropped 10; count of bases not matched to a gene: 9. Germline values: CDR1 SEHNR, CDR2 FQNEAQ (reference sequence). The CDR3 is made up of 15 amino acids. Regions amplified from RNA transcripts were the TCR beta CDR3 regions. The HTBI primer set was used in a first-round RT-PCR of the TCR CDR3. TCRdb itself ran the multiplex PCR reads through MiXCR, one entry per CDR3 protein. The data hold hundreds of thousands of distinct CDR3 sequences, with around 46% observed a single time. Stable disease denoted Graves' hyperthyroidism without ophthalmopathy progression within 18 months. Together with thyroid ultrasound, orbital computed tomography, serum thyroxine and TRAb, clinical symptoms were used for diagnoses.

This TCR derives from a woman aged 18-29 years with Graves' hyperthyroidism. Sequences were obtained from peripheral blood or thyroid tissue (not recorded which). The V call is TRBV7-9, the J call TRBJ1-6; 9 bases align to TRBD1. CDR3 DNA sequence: TGTGCCAGCAGCGCACGGACAGGGGACCACTCACCCCTCCACTTT. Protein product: CASSARTGDHSPLHF.